This T cell receptor beta chain comes out of a study of T-cell reconstitution after alpha-beta-depleted transplantation in children listed by TCRdb under 2016. About the investigation overall: T-cell immune reconstitution after TCRalphabeta/CD19-depleted allogeneic hematopoietic cell transplantation in children was quantitatively tracked in the study by means of TCR repertoire profiling. What the work shows at the level of the full study, not this receptor alone: In some patients, the high TCRbeta diversity seen at day 60 was put down to recipient T cells and intrathymic progenitors that had survived conditioning. Apparently early alphabetaT-cell count recovery about two months after transplant reportedly relied on only several hundred rapidly expanded clones derived from non-depleted graft cells. Over subsequent months, a decline in hyperexpanded clone frequencies was noted, and after one year, T-cell counts and TCRbeta diversity were mostly ascribed to newly produced T cells.

A note on this clonotype: Its specific antigen is unknown. Qualities for individual bases were not recorded, and no much larger clone is one base off.

What this sample's treatment or condition label stands for: allogeneic hematopoietic cell transplantation with graft depleted of TCRalphabeta T cells and CD19 B cells. TCRalphabeta/CD19-depleted allogeneic hematopoietic cell grafts were given to the transplant recipients, all of whom were children. The method behind the library was PCR. TCRdb names Illumina HiSeq 2500 as the instrument used. Molecular barcoding was employed in the preparation of TCR libraries, with unique molecular identifiers being used to normalize TCRbeta repertoire quantification. TCRdb applied fastp at Q25 and MiXCR to the public reads, then kept only in-frame beta chains. Rows with a matching CDR3 protein are joined into one entry that keeps the most common DNA and genes. This sample is represented by about 980,000 distinct CDR3 sequences; 25% to 35% of them were singletons. The leading ten clones occupy 28% of the sample. CDR1 is given as LGHDT and CDR2 as YNNKEL, both from the germline V gene (reference sequence). The CDR3 runs 14 residues from the cysteine to the phenylalanine. The sequence is cut down to CDR3 DNA, 42 bases in frame from base 1. V loses 4 bases, J loses 6 bases, and the germline ends lie 15 bases apart.

The source was PBMCs, mostly from graft donor cells, collected 360 days after TCRalphabeta/CD19-depleted stem cell transplant. Recombination connected TRBV3-1 to TRBJ1-1; a tentative D match to TRBD1 spans 5 bases. This TCR was recovered from a boy younger than two who had a stem cell transplant for SCID, so the T cells may come from the graft donor. In nucleotide form, the sequence is TGTGCCAGCAGCCCGGGGCTCGGGCGGTCTGAAGCTTTCTTT. It specifies CASSPGLGRSEAFF.